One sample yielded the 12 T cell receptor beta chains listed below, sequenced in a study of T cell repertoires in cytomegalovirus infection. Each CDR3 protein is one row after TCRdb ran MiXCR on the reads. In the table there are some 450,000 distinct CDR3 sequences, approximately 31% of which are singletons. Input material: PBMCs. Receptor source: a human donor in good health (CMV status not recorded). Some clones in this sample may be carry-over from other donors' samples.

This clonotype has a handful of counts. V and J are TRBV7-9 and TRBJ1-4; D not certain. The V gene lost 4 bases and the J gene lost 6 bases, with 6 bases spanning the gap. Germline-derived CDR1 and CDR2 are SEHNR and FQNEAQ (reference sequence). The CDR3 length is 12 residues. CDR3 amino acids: CASSWTDEKLFF. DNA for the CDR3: TGTGCCAGCAGCTGGACGGATGAAAAACTGTTTTTT.

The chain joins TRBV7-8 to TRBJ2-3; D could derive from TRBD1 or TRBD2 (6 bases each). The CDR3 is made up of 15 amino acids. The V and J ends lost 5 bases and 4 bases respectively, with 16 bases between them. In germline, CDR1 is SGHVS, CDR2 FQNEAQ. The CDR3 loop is CASSENVGGADTQYF. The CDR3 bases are TGTGCCAGCAGCGAGAATGTGGGGGGCGCAGATACGCAGTATTTT.

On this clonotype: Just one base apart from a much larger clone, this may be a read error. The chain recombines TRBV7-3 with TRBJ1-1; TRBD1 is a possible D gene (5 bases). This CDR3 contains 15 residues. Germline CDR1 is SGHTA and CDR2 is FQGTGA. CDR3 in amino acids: CSSSLWGSMNTEAFF. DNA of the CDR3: TGTTCCAGCAGCTTATGGGGCAGCATGAACACTGAAGCTTTCTTT.

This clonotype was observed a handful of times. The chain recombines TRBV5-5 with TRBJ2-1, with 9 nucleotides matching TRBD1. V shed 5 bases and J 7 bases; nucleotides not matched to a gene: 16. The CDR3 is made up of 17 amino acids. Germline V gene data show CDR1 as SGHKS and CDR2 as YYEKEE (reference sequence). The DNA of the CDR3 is TGTGCCAGCAGTTCTGTCACCGGGACAGGGAAAGGTAATGAGCAGTTCTTC. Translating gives CASSSVTGTGKGNEQFF.

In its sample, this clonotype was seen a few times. The DNA for the CDR3 is TGTGCCAGCAGTGCCCGGACAGGGACTCGGGAGCTGTTTTTT. Protein sequence: CASSARTGTRELFF. The V gene is TRBV6-1, the J gene TRBJ2-2; 8 bases line up with TRBD1. There are 14 residues in the CDR3. Germline lookup yields CDR1 MNHNS and CDR2 SASEGT. V trimming: 4 bases; J trimming: 9 bases; junction bases outside the gene matches: 7.

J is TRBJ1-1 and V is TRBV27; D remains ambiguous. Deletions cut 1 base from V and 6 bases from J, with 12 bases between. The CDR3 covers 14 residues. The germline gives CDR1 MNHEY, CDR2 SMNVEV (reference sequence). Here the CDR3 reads CASSLYGLRSEAFF. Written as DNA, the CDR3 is TGTGCCAGCAGTTTATACGGACTTAGGTCTGAAGCTTTCTTT.

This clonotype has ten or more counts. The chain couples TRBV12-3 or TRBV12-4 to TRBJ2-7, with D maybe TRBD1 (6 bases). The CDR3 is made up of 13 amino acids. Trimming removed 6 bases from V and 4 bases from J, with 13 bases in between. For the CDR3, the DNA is TGTGCCAGCAGCCCGGACAGTATTTACGAGCAGTACTTC. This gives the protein CASSPDSIYEQYF.

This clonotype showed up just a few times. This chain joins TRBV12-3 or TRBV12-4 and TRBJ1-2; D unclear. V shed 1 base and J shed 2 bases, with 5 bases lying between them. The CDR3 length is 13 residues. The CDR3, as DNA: TGTGCCAGCAGTTTAGTAGGGAACTATGGCTACACCTTC. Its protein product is CASSLVGNYGYTF.

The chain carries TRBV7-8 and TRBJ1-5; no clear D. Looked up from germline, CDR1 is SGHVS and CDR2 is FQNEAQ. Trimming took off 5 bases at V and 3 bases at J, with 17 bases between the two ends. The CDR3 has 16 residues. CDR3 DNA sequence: TGTGCCAGCAGCCCGACGGTCACAGAAATCAATCAGCCCCAGCATTTT. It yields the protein CASSPTVTEINQPQHF.

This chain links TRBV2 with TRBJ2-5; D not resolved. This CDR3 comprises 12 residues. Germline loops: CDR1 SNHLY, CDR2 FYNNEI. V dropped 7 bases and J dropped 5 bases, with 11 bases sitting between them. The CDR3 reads CASNGPTETQYF. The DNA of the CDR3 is TGTGCCAGCAATGGGCCCACGGAGACCCAGTACTTC.

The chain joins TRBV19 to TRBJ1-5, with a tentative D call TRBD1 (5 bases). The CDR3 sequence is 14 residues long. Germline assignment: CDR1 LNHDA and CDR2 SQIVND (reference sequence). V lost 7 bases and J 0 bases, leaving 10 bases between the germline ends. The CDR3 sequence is CASTGTYSNQPQHF. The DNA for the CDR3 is TGTGCCAGTACCGGGACGTATAGCAATCAGCCCCAGCATTTT.

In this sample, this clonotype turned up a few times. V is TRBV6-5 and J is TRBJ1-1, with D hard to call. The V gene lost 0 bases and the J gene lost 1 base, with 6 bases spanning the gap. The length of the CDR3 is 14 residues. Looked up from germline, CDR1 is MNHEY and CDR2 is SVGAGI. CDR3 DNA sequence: TGTGCCAGCAGTTACTCGAGCAGGAACACTGAAGCTTTCTTT. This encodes CASSYSSRNTEAFF.